The text below deals with one T cell receptor beta chain. TCRdb reprocessed the RT-PCR reads via MiXCR and lists one record per CDR3 protein. The sample shows roughly 200,000 distinct CDR3 sequences, 41% of them seen only once. The sample belongs to a study of patients and donors after allogeneic stem cell transplantation. The V gene's germline CDR1 is LGHNA and CDR2 YSLEER. The CDR3 contains 17 residues. The V end lost 3 bases, the J end lost 4 bases, and 21 bases lay between the germline ends. V is TRBV4-3 and J is TRBJ1-2; D may be TRBD1 (5 bases). Sequenced material: blood, either unsorted or a sorted T cell fraction (not recorded which). This clonotype was sampled from a human donor who was either an allogeneic HSCT recipient or a stem cell or donor lymphocyte infusion donor (not recorded which). It is not recorded whose cells these are; they may come from a transplant donor. DNA of the CDR3: TGCGCCAGCAGCCACCTTACTCCGTGGACACCACCCTATGGCTACACCTTC. Translation gives CASSHLTPWTPPYGYTF.